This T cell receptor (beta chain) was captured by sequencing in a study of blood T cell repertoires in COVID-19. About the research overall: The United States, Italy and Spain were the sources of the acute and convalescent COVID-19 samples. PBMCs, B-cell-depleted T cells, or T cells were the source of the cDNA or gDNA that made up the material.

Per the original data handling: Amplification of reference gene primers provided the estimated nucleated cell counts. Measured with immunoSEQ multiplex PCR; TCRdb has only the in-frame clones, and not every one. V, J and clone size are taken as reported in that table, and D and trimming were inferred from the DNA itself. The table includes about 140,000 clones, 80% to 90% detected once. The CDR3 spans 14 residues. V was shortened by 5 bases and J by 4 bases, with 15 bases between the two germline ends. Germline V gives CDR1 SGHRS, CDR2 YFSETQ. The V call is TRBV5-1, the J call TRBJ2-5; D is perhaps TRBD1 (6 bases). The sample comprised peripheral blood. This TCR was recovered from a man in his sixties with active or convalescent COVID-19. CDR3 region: CASRGGEGRETQYF. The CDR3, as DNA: TGCGCCAGCAGAGGGGGAGAGGGTAGAGAGACCCAGTACTTC.